A selection of T cell receptor beta chains follows, all from one sample in a study of T-cell memory formation after mild COVID-19. TCRdb ran MiXCR on the 5' RACE reads and lists one entry per CDR3 protein. The repertoire has roughly 110,000 distinct CDR3 sequences, around 15% of them found once; the top ten carry 35% to 40%. The sample comprised PBMCs or a T cell subset sorted from them (not recorded which). Every receptor here comes from a man between 18 and 29 years old who had mild COVID-19 (a few samples of this study predate the infection). Cell type and time point are not known. Both conserved end residues are part of each CDR3. A D gene is named only where the DNA matches it firmly. Not all rows give a size; the values are once, few, many and, for expanded clones, a class.

clone_size j_call v_call d_call cdr3_aa cdr3_nt
many TRBJ2-1 TRBV6-5 NA CASSLGGANEQFF TGTGCCAGCAGCCTTGGGGGGGCGAATGAGCAGTTCTTC
NA TRBJ2-5 TRBV11-2 TRBD1 CASSLRDRVVETQYF TGTGCCAGCAGCTTACGGGACAGGGTCGTGGAGACCCAGTACTTC
NA TRBJ2-4 TRBV7-8 NA CASSSRGSNIQYF TGTGCCAGCAGCTCTCGGGGCTCAAACATTCAGTACTTC
NA TRBJ1-6 TRBV5-4 TRBD1 CASGQDNSPLHF TGTGCCAGCGGACAGGATAATTCACCCCTCCACTTT
NA TRBJ1-1 TRBV30 NA CAWSVGQGSMNTEAFF TGTGCCTGGAGTGTAGGGCAGGGATCCATGAACACTGAAGCTTTCTTT
few TRBJ2-5 TRBV4-3 NA CASSQAGWGETQYF TGCGCCAGCAGCCAAGCCGGTTGGGGGGAGACCCAGTACTTC
many TRBJ2-5 TRBV4-1 NA CASSLQGEGETQYF TGCGCCAGCAGTCTACAGGGGGAGGGAGAGACCCAGTACTTC
few TRBJ2-5 TRBV11-2 NA CASSLDSSQETQYF TGTGCCAGCAGCTTAGATTCGTCCCAAGAGACCCAGTACTTC
NA TRBJ2-4 TRBV5-4 NA CASSLAWPAKNIQYF TGTGCCAGCAGCTTGGCATGGCCAGCCAAAAACATTCAGTACTTC
few TRBJ1-2 TRBV10-3 NA CAISEEDSGSGYTF TGTGCCATCAGTGAGGAAGACTCCGGGAGTGGCTACACCTTC
NA TRBJ1-4 TRBV4-1 NA CASSQEGDSEKLFF TGCGCCAGCAGCCAAGAGGGAGACTCTGAAAAACTGTTTTTT
NA TRBJ2-1 TRBV28 NA CASSPLAGEIFNEQFF TGTGCCAGCAGCCCCCTGGCAGGGGAAATTTTCAATGAGCAGTTCTTC
NA TRBJ2-5 TRBV6-5 TRBD2 CASSAGLAGVETQYF TGTGCCAGCAGCGCCGGGCTAGCGGGAGTAGAGACCCAGTACTTC
NA TRBJ2-6 TRBV23-1 TRBD1 CASADRVTSGANVLTF TGCGCCAGCGCCGACAGGGTCACCTCTGGGGCCAACGTCCTGACTTTC
NA TRBJ1-4 TRBV3-1 NA CASRRGEKLFF TGTGCCAGCAGGCGAGGGGAAAAACTGTTTTTT
many TRBJ2-3 TRBV5-1 NA CASSQPTDPTDTQYF TGCGCCAGCAGCCAGCCGACGGACCCGACAGATACGCAGTATTTT
NA TRBJ1-1 TRBV7-9 NA CASSYESLTEAFF TGTGCCAGCAGCTATGAGTCTCTCACTGAAGCTTTCTTT
NA TRBJ2-1 TRBV10-3 NA CAISVVYNEQFF TGTGCCATCAGTGTGGTGTACAATGAGCAGTTCTTC
few TRBJ2-1 TRBV7-9 NA CASSLGQGFYNEQFF TGTGCCAGCAGCTTAGGCCAGGGATTCTACAATGAGCAGTTCTTC
once TRBJ1-5 TRBV19 TRBD1 CASRGQGANQPQHF TGTGCCAGTAGGGGACAGGGTGCCAATCAGCCCCAGCATTTT
many TRBJ2-7 TRBV7-9 TRBD2 CASSAGLAGASSYEQYF TGTGCCAGCAGCGCCGGACTAGCGGGGGCCTCATCCTACGAGCAGTACTTC
few TRBJ1-5 TRBV6-5 NA CASRERSEGNQPQHF TGTGCCAGCAGGGAACGATCAGAAGGCAATCAGCCCCAGCATTTT
few TRBJ2-2 TRBV4-1 NA CASSLSGLSTGELFF TGCGCCAGCAGCCTTAGTGGATTGAGCACCGGGGAGCTGTTTTTT
NA TRBJ2-5 TRBV3-2 NA CASKRRRETQYF TGTGCCAGCAAACGGAGGCGGGAGACCCAGTACTTC
few TRBJ2-7 TRBV25-1 NA CASGSLAYEQYF TGTGCCAGCGGATCCTTGGCCTACGAGCAGTACTTC
NA TRBJ2-4 TRBV28 TRBD1 CASSKFPPDRPQRNIQYF TGTGCCAGCAGCAAGTTCCCCCCGGACAGGCCTCAAAGAAACATTCAGTACTTC
few TRBJ2-7 TRBV4-2 TRBD1 CASSQQGTGYEQYF TGTGCCAGCAGCCAACAGGGGACAGGCTACGAGCAGTACTTC
few TRBJ1-6 TRBV27 NA CASSLIWDSPLHF TGTGCCAGCAGTTTAATCTGGGATTCACCCCTCCACTTT
few TRBJ2-2 TRBV28 NA CASSWGWAGELFF TGTGCCAGCAGTTGGGGATGGGCCGGGGAACTGTTTTTT
NA TRBJ2-1 TRBV24-1 NA CATSSGSYNEQFF TGTGCCACTTCAAGTGGGTCCTACAATGAGCAGTTCTTC
NA TRBJ1-6 TRBV27 NA CASSLVPVSYSPLHF TGTGCCAGCAGTTTGGTCCCTGTGAGTTATTCACCCCTCCACTTT
NA TRBJ1-4 TRBV19 NA CASTLPGGKANEKLFF TGTGCCAGTACCCTTCCGGGTGGTAAGGCTAATGAAAAACTGTTTTTT
NA TRBJ1-4 TRBV11-2 NA CASSLAGTNEKLFF TGTGCCAGCAGCTTAGCGGGTACTAATGAAAAACTGTTTTTT
NA TRBJ2-3 TRBV5-1 NA CASSPGLTSTDTQYF TGCGCCAGCAGCCCTGGACTGACTAGCACAGATACGCAGTATTTT
NA TRBJ1-5 TRBV6-5 NA CASRQGWNQPQHF TGTGCCAGCAGACAGGGATGGAATCAGCCCCAGCATTTT
NA TRBJ2-1 TRBV12-3/TRBV12-4 NA CASRDGTLLYNEQFF TGTGCCAGCAGGGACGGGACACTACTTTACAATGAGCAGTTCTTC
few TRBJ2-1 TRBV7-9 TRBD2 CASSFSGGAVNEQFF TGTGCCAGCAGCTTTAGCGGGGGGGCCGTCAATGAGCAGTTCTTC
few TRBJ1-5 TRBV27 NA CASSLSSGNQPQHF TGTGCCAGCAGTTTATCGAGTGGCAATCAGCCCCAGCATTTT
NA TRBJ2-5 TRBV7-9 NA CASSLVRDSKETQYF TGTGCCAGCAGCTTAGTTAGGGACTCAAAAGAGACCCAGTACTTC
many TRBJ2-3 TRBV27 NA CASSHLRDTQYF TGTGCCAGCAGCCACCTCAGAGATACGCAGTATTTT
few TRBJ2-2 TRBV29-1 NA CSVWAGANTGELFF TGCAGCGTTTGGGCAGGAGCGAACACCGGGGAGCTGTTTTTT
NA TRBJ1-1 TRBV5-1 NA CASSLWQGNTEAFF TGCGCCAGCAGCTTGTGGCAGGGGAACACTGAAGCTTTCTTT
few TRBJ2-3 TRBV10-3 NA CAISGRTGRTDTQYF TGTGCCATCTCCGGGAGGACAGGGAGGACAGATACGCAGTATTTT
NA TRBJ2-3 TRBV6-5 TRBD2 CASSQTSGGLDTQYF TGTGCCAGCAGCCAGACTAGCGGGGGGCTTGATACGCAGTATTTT
NA TRBJ2-2 TRBV7-9 NA CASSLVPENTGELFF TGTGCCAGCAGCTTAGTACCAGAGAACACCGGGGAGCTGTTTTTT
few TRBJ2-3 TRBV7-9 TRBD2 CASSSLSGGFRTDTQYF TGTGCCAGCAGCTCCCTCAGCGGGGGGTTTCGCACAGATACGCAGTATTTT
few TRBJ2-2 TRBV7-6 NA CASRTGSPGELFF TGTGCCAGCAGAACAGGGTCCCCCGGGGAGCTGTTTTTT
NA TRBJ2-5 TRBV9 TRBD1 CASSLAGTGGETQYF TGTGCCAGCAGCTTGGCCGGGACAGGGGGAGAGACCCAGTACTTC
many TRBJ1-5 TRBV6-5 NA CASSYGINQPQHF TGTGCCAGCAGTTATGGCATCAATCAGCCCCAGCATTTT
NA TRBJ1-4 TRBV4-3 NA CASSQEGRDHEKLFF TGCGCCAGCAGCCAAGAAGGTCGGGACCATGAAAAACTGTTTTTT
few TRBJ2-7 TRBV4-3 NA CASSQDRQGAYEQYF TGCGCCAGCAGCCAAGATCGGCAGGGTGCCTACGAGCAGTACTTC
once TRBJ2-4 TRBV4-3 NA CASSQDSILAKNIQYF TGCGCCAGCAGCCAAGATTCGATCCTAGCCAAAAACATTCAGTACTTC
few TRBJ1-1 TRBV20-1 NA CSVNVGANTEAFF TGCAGTGTGAATGTGGGCGCGAACACTGAAGCTTTCTTT
many TRBJ2-7 TRBV6-5 NA CASSFQRAGYEQYF TGTGCCAGCAGTTTCCAGAGGGCTGGCTACGAGCAGTACTTC